This T cell receptor beta chain was sequenced in a study of blood T cell repertoires in COVID-19. Study information: Sources were T cells, B-cell-depleted T cells, or PBMCs; the material itself was cDNA or gDNA.

Profiled with immunoSEQ multiplex PCR; TCRdb holds only in-frame clones, not every one. The table lists about 220,000 clones, about 86% of them singletons. This CDR3 is 16 amino acids long. The trim removed 0 bases at V and 2 bases at J, leaving 6 bases unmatched. From germline, CDR1 is SGHNT and CDR2 YYREEE (reference sequence). The sequence derives from a woman in her fifties or sixties with acute COVID-19. V and J are TRBV5-4 and TRBJ2-5; 8 nucleotides agree with TRBD2. Material for sequencing was PBMCs or T cells enriched from blood (not recorded which). This CDR3 is CASSLGTSGGQETQYF. The CDR3, as DNA: TGTGCCAGCAGCTTGGGAACTAGCGGAGGACAAGAGACCCAGTACTTC.